The rows below give T cell receptor delta chains drawn from one sample of a study of Vδ1+ human thymocytes. TCRdb called clones anew from the multiplex PCR reads with CATT. The table shows approximately 24,000 delta-chain clones, with 6% to 8% occurring only once. The specimen sequenced was Vdelta1+ gamma-delta thymocytes from the thymus. These receptor sequences come from a girl under two years old who had congenital heart surgery. Each CDR3 is given with its conserved first and last residue. A D gene is named only where the DNA matches it firmly. Expanded clones get a size class; other rows say once, few or many, or leave the size out.

>TRDV1|TRDJ1|TRDD2|few
TGTGCTCTTGTGGAATTTCCTTCCTACGGGGTTACGGTAGAAGACACCGATAAACTCATCTTT
CALVEFPSYGVTVEDTDKLIF
>TRDV1|TRDJ1|.|.
TGTGCTCTTGGGGACTACAGGACCCTGGCTTACTGGGAGTCGAGTGTCGATAAACTCATCTTT
CALGDYRTLAYWESSVDKLIF
>TRDV1|TRDJ1|.|.
TGTGCTCTTGGGAAGTCTCCGTCAGGGGGAGCAAGGTACACCGATAAACTCATCTTT
CALGKSPSGGARYTDKLIF
>TRDV1|TRDJ1|.|few
TGTGCTCTTGGGGAACTTGAGAGGAGACCTAAGTACACCGATAAACTCATCTTT
CALGELERRPKYTDKLIF
>TRDV1|TRDJ1|.|.
TGTGCTCTTGGGGAAGCTGACACCGATAAACTCATCTTT
CALGEADTDKLIF
>TRDV1|TRDJ1|.|few
TGTGCTCTTGGGGCTACGGGCTACAAACTGGGCACCGATAAACTCATCTTT
CALGATGYKLGTDKLIF
>TRDV1|TRDJ1|.|.
TGTGCTCTTGGGGAATTTCCGGGGGTACGGGAAGCACTCATCTTT
CALGEFPGVREALIF
>TRDV1|TRDJ1|.|.
TGTGCTCTTGGGGAACTTCGGACGGCGCTAATTTATGGGGACGCCGATAAACTCATCTTT
CALGELRTALIYGDADKLIF
>TRDV1|TRDJ1|.|.
TGTGCTCTTGGGGACTTCCTACGAGGGGGGGATTGTACGGTATACACCGATAAACTCATCTTT
CALGDFLRGGDCTVYTDKLIF
>TRDV1|TRDJ1|.|few
TGTGCTCTTGGGCCAACCCTCACTCGTACTGGGACCGATAAACTCATCTTT
CALGPTLTRTGTDKLIF
>TRDV1|TRDJ1|.|.
TGTGCTCTTGGGGAAGGAGTCCCCCTTCCTCCTGAGGGATACTTTTACACCGATAAACTCATCTTT
CALGEGVPLPPEGYFYTDKLIF
>TRDV1|TRDJ1|TRDD3|.
TGTGCTCTTGGGGAACGTGGAGGGCATACTGGGGGATACGCGTTACTGTACACCGATAAACTCATCTTT
CALGERGGHTGGYALLYTDKLIF
>TRDV1|TRDJ1|TRDD3|few
TGTGCTCTTGGGGAGATGCTCGGCCATTCTTTGCTGGGACCGACTGGGGGGCAGTACACCGATAAACTCATCTTT
CALGEMLGHSLLGPTGGQYTDKLIF
>TRDV1|TRDJ1|.|.
TGTGCTCTTGGGGAACTTGGGAATTCGGTCCTGGAGGATATGGACACCGATAAACTCATCTTT
CALGELGNSVLEDMDTDKLIF
>TRDV1|TRDJ1|.|.
TGTGCTCTTGGGGAACGGGGACGCGCCGCTGATAAACTCATCTTT
CALGERGRAADKLIF
>TRDV1|TRDJ1|.|.
TGTGCTCTTGGGGAACTATGGTACTCACAAACCAAACTCATCTTT
CALGELWYSQTKLIF
>TRDV1|TRDJ1|.|.
TGTGCTCTTGGGGAACTATCCTTCTTCGGCCACACCGATAAACTCATCTTT
CALGELSFFGHTDKLIF
>TRDV1|TRDJ1|.|few
TGTGCTCTTGGGGTCCGAGGGGCCGCGATTTACACCGATAAACTCATCTTT
CALGVRGAAIYTDKLIF
>TRDV1|TRDJ1|TRDD3|few
TGTGCTCTTGGGGACCCTCCCCGGGAAGGTACTGGGGGATACCCTAAACTCATCTTT
CALGDPPREGTGGYPKLIF
>TRDV1|TRDJ1|.|.
TGTGCTCTTGGGGAACTTTTGGCCCAGGGGACTGGGTACACCGATAAACTCATCTTT
CALGELLAQGTGYTDKLIF
>TRDV1|TRDJ1|TRDD3|.
TGTGCTCTTGGGGACCGAGATCCTATCCGTGTACTTTGGGGGACTCTATACACCGATAAACTCATCTTT
CALGDRDPIRVLWGTLYTDKLIF
>TRDV1|TRDJ1|TRDD3|.
TGTGCTCTTGGGGAATTAAGCGCCCTCCCTTGGGGGATTAAACCCGATAAACTCATCTTT
CALGELSALPWGIKPDKLIF
>TRDV1|TRDJ1|.|.
TGTGCTCTTGGGGAACTCCCAAGGATCCTAAGTGGGATCCCGTACACCGATAAACTCATCTTT
CALGELPRILSGIPYTDKLIF
>TRDV1|TRDJ1|TRDD3|.
TGTGCTCTTGGGGAACTAGGGCTGCCTGGGGGATACAAGGGCACCGATAAACTCATCTTT
CALGELGLPGGYKGTDKLIF
>TRDV1|TRDJ1|.|.
TGTGCTCTTGGGGAACTAAACCGTGCTTGCCCAACCGATAAACTCATCTTT
CALGELNRACPTDKLIF
>TRDV1|TRDJ1|TRDD2|few
TGTGCTCCTGGGGAACTAAGCGCGGCCTTCCTACCTCACTGGGCCCCCACGTCGGGACTCATCTTT
CAPGELSAAFLPHWAPTSGLIF
>TRDV1|TRDJ1|TRDD3|few
TGTGCTCTTGGGGAAAATACGAACTGGGGGATACCGACCGATAAACTCATCTTT
CALGENTNWGIPTDKLIF
>TRDV1|TRDJ1|.|few
TGTGCTCTTGGGGGATACACCGATAAACTCATCTTT
CALGGYTDKLIF
>TRDV1|TRDJ1|.|.
TGTGCTCTTGGGGAAAATAGACCCACCACCGATAAACTCATCTTT
CALGENRPTTDKLIF
>TRDV2|TRDJ1|.|medium-sized
TGTGCCTGTGACACCCCTGACTGGGAGCGGGGTTACACCGATAAACTCATCTTT
CACDTPDWERGYTDKLIF
>TRDV1|TRDJ1|TRDD3|.
TGTGCTCTTGGGGAAGCCCGTCCGAGAACTGGGGGATACGCAGATAAACTCATCTTT
CALGEARPRTGGYADKLIF
>TRDV2|TRDJ1|.|medium-sized
TGTGCCTGTGAATGGGCCGATAAACTCATCTTT
CACEWADKLIF
>TRDV1|TRDJ1|TRDD3|few
TGTGCTCTTGGGGAACTACCCGGGCCGTCCGGGGGATACGGTTACGACACCGATAAACTCATCTTT
CALGELPGPSGGYGYDTDKLIF
>TRDV1|TRDJ1|TRDD3|.
TGTGCTCTTGGGGAACTCATTCCCCACTGGGGATACCACACCGATAAACTCATCTTT
CALGELIPHWGYHTDKLIF
>TRDV1|TRDJ1|TRDD3|.
TGTGCTCTTGGGGAATCTCGCGCCCTACGACTGGGGCTGTACACCGATAAACTCATCTTT
CALGESRALRLGLYTDKLIF
>TRDV1|TRDJ1|.|few
TGTGCTCTTGGGGAACCGACCTGTATTAAAAGTCGCGGGGCCACCGATAAACTCATCTTT
CALGEPTCIKSRGATDKLIF
>TRDV1|TRDJ1|.|few
TGTGCTCTTGGGGAATTACGAGCTGACTGGGCGGACACCGATAAACTCATCTTT
CALGELRADWADTDKLIF
>TRDV1|TRDJ1|TRDD3|.
TGTGCTCTTGGGGAAAAGCTTCCGTCTGCGGGGGATACGGGGTACACCGATAAACTCATCTTT
CALGEKLPSAGDTGYTDKLIF
>TRDV1|TRDJ1|.|.
TGTGCTCTTGGGGAACCCGCCCCCTGTCTGGTTGAATACACCGATAAACCCATCTTT
CALGEPAPCLVEYTDKPIF
>TRDV1|TRDJ1|.|few
TGTGCTCTTGGGGAACTTAGGGGTCCCCACCGTGCCGATAAACTCATCTTT
CALGELRGPHRADKLIF
>TRDV1|TRDJ1|.|few
TGTGCTCTTGGGGAACCTCAAACCTCCTACGTCGACGAACCTCTCACCGATAAACTCATCTTT
CALGEPQTSYVDEPLTDKLIF
>TRDV1|TRDJ1|.|few
TGTGCTCTTGGGGAGCGGACTGGTCTGTACACCGATAAACTCATCTTT
CALGERTGLYTDKLIF
>TRDV1|TRDJ1|.|.
TGTGCTCTTGGGGAACTGAGAGGATTCTACACCGATAAACTCATCTTT
CALGELRGFYTDKLIF